This T cell receptor beta chain comes out of a study of blood T cell repertoires in COVID-19. V was pared by 7 bases and J by 4 bases, with 6 bases of the junction left unmatched. Germline CDR1 is SGHRS and CDR2 is YFSETQ. The CDR3 contains 13 residues. Data came from immunoSEQ multiplex PCR; TCRdb stores just in-frame clones and leaves some out. The data show 95,000 to 110,000 clones, about 89% seen once. This clone was counted a few times. The sequence derives from a human donor in a cohort sampled during active COVID-19. The J gene is TRBJ2-5, the V gene TRBV5-1; the match to TRBD1 covers 8 bases. The sample taken for sequencing was peripheral blood. CDR3 DNA sequence: TGCGCCAGCGGGCAGGGGGCGCGAGAGACCCAGTACTTC. It is translated as CASGQGARETQYF.